The 3 T cell receptor beta chains in this list originate from one sample, sequenced in a study of T cells in Graves' hyperthyroidism and ophthalmopathy. Amplified TCR beta CDR3 regions derived from RNA transcripts. First-round RT-PCR with HTBI primers amplified the TCR CDR3 region. Each CDR3 protein gets one entry after TCRdb re-called the multiplex PCR reads with MiXCR. This sample has under 400,000 distinct CDR3 sequences, with roughly 17% found just once. The sample taken for sequencing was blood. The receptors here all came from a man aged 25-45 years with Graves' hyperthyroidism.

This clonotype appeared a few times. This chain connects TRBV7-3 to TRBJ2-2, with 7 bases that match TRBD2. With V trimmed by 6 bases and J by 5 bases, 9 bases remained unmatched. The CDR3 runs 15 residues. Germline assignment: CDR1 SGHTA and CDR2 FQGTGA. In DNA, the CDR3 is TGTGCCAGCAGTCCCACTAGCGAAGGGACCGGGGAGCTGTTTTTT. It is translated as CASSPTSEGTGELFF.

The J gene is TRBJ1-4, the V gene TRBV28; TRBD1 matches at 8 bases. This CDR3 region has 16 residues. Germline trimming cut 0 bases from V and 7 bases from J; bases unmatched to any gene: 7. CDR1 and CDR2 (germline): MDHEN, SYDVKM. The CDR3 DNA follows: TGTGCCAGCAGTTTATGGGCCGGGACAGGAGGTGAAAAACTGTTTTTT. The encoded protein is CASSLWAGTGGEKLFF.

This clonotype has ten or more counts. V and J are TRBV12-3 or TRBV12-4 and TRBJ2-2; 8 nucleotides align to TRBD1. This CDR3 contains 15 residues. Trimming at V came to 3 bases and at J to 5 bases, leaving 5 bases not matched to a gene. The DNA for the CDR3 is TGTGCCAGCAGTTTTTTACAGGGGGGAACCGGGGAGCTGTTTTTT. Its protein product is CASSFLQGGTGELFF.